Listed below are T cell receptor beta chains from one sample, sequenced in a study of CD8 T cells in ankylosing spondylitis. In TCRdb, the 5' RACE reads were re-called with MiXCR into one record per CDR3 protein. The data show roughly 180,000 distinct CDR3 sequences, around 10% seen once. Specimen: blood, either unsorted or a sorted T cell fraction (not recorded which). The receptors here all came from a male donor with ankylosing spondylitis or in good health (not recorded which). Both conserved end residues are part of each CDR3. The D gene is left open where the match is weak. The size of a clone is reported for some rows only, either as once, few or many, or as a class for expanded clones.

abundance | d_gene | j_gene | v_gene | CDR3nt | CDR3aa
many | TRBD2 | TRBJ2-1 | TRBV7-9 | TGTGCCAGCAGCCCTAGCGGGATATACAATGAGCAGTTCTTC | CASSPSGIYNEQFF
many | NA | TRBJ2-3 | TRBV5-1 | TGCGCCAGCAGCTTAGGTTATGCGCAGTATTTT | CASSLGYAQYF
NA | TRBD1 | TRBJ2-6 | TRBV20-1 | TGCAGTGCTATGGGGACAGGGTTGTCTGGGGCCAACGTCCTGACTTTC | CSAMGTGLSGANVLTF
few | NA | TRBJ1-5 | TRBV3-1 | TGTGCCAGCAGCTCCGGGACCCGTCAGCCCCAGCATTTT | CASSSGTRQPQHF
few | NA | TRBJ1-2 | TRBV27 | TGTGCCAGCAGTTCGTCCAACACCCTCGGCTATGGCTACACCTTC | CASSSSNTLGYGYTF
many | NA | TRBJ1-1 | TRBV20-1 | TGCAGTGCTAGTAGCCGGGACGTACTGGTTATGGCTGAAGCTTTCTTT | CSASSRDVLVMAEAFF
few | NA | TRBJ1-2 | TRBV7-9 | TGTGCCAGCAGCTCTACCAGGAGAGGGGCCTATGGCTACACCTTC | CASSSTRRGAYGYTF
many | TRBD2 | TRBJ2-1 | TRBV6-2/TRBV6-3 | TGTGCCAGCAGTTACAGGCGGGAGGCCCCTTACAATGAGCAGTTCTTC | CASSYRREAPYNEQFF
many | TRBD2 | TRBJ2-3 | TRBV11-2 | TGTGCCAGCAGCTCCAGGGCCCGACTAGCGGGCGTCTCTAGCACAGATACGCAGTATTTT | CASSSRARLAGVSSTDTQYF
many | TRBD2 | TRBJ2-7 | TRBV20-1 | TGCAGTGCGGCCGGACTAGCGGGCCTCCACGAGCAGTACTTC | CSAAGLAGLHEQYF
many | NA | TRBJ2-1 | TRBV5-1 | TGCGCCAGCAGCTTGGGCCGAATTAATGAGCAGTTCTTC | CASSLGRINEQFF
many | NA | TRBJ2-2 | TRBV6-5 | TGTGCCAGCAGTTATTATTCTCTGCTGGGCACCGGGGAGCTGTTTTTT | CASSYYSLLGTGELFF
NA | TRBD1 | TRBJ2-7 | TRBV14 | TGTGCCAGCAGCCCGGGACAGGGTCTTCGAGAGCAGTACTTC | CASSPGQGLREQYF
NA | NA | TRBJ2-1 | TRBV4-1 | TGCGCCAGCAGCCAAGATTTCTCCCGGGGCTGGATTTTTGAGCAGTTCTTC | CASSQDFSRGWIFEQFF
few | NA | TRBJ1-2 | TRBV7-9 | TGTGCCAGCAGCTTGGGTCAGAAATTAGGAGATGGCTACACCTTC | CASSLGQKLGDGYTF
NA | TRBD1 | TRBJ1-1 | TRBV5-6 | TGTGCCAGCAGCTTGGCCCAGGGACAGGGCACTGAAGCTTTCTTT | CASSLAQGQGTEAFF
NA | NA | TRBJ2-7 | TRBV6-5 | TGTGCCAGCAGTTACTCGTCACAGAACTACGAGCAGTACTTC | CASSYSSQNYEQYF
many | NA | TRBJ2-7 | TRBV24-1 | TGTGCCACCAGTGATTTCAAAGTTGGGACAAGCTCCTACGAGCAGTACTTC | CATSDFKVGTSSYEQYF
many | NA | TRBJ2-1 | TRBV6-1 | TGTGCCAGCAGTCCGAGTAAAGCCGTCTACAATGAGCAGTTCTTC | CASSPSKAVYNEQFF
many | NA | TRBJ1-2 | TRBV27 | TGTGCCAGCAGTTTCAAGGGAGGCTATGGCTACACCTTC | CASSFKGGYGYTF
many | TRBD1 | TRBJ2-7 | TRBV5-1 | TGCGCCAGCAAATCGGGACAGGGGGCTTACGAGCAGTACTTC | CASKSGQGAYEQYF
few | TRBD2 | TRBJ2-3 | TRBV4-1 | TGCGCCAGCAGCCAATCCTTAGCGGGAGGAATAGATACGCAGTATTTT | CASSQSLAGGIDTQYF
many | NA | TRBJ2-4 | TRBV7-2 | TGTGCCAGCAGCTTAGGGACAGAAAGGAACATTCAGTACTTC | CASSLGTERNIQYF
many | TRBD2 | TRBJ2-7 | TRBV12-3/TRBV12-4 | TGTGCCAGCAGTTTAAGAGCGGGGGGGCTATACGAGCAGTACTTC | CASSLRAGGLYEQYF
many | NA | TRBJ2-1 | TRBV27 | TGTGCCAGCAGTAGTTCTGCCGCGGGGCCCAGGGGGGAGCAGTTCTTC | CASSSSAAGPRGEQFF
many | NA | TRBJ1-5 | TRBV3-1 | TGTGCCAGCAGCCTTCAGGGGAAGTTGCAGCCCCAGCATTTT | CASSLQGKLQPQHF
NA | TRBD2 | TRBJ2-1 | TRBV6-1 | TGTGCCAGCACTAGCCCCGGGACTAGCGGGGGATACAATGAGCAGTTCTTC | CASTSPGTSGGYNEQFF
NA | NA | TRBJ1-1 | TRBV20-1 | TGCAGTGCTTTCCACCGGGGGAGGAATACTGAAGCTTTCTTT | CSAFHRGRNTEAFF
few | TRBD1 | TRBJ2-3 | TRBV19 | TGTGCCAGTAGTATATTTTGGGCCGGGACAGCCAATGGAGATACGCAGTATTTT | CASSIFWAGTANGDTQYF
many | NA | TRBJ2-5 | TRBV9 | TGTGCCAGCAGCGCAGACGGGGGGCCTGAGACCCAGTACTTC | CASSADGGPETQYF
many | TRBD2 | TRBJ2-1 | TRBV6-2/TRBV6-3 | TGTGCCAGCGGTCCGGGGGGACTAGAGCAGTTCTTC | CASGPGGLEQFF
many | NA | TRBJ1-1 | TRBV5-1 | TGCGCCACCAGGGAGACGCTGAACACTGAAGCTTTCTTT | CATRETLNTEAFF
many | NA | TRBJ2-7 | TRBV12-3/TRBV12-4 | TGTGCCAGCAGTCCCACGTGGGGCATCTCCCCCGCCGAGCAGTACTTC | CASSPTWGISPAEQYF
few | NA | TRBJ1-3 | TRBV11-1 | TGTGCCAGCAGCTCCTCGGGATTAGTCGGGCAAGAGCGTGGAAACACCATATATTTT | CASSSSGLVGQERGNTIYF
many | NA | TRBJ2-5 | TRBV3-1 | TGTGCCAGCAGCCGGAGGGAACTCCAAGAGACCCAGTACTTC | CASSRRELQETQYF
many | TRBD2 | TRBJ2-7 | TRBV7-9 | TGTGCCAGCAGCTCCGAGCGGGAGTACAACGAGCAGTACTTC | CASSSEREYNEQYF
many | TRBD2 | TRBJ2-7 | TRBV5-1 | TGCGCCAGCAGCCTAGTACGAAGGACTAGCGGCTACGAGCAGTACTTC | CASSLVRRTSGYEQYF
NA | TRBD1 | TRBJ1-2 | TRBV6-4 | TGTGCCAGCCCTAGGAACAGGGGGCCTAACTATGGCTACACCTTC | CASPRNRGPNYGYTF
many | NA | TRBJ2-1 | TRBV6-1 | TGTGCCAGCAGTCCGGAGGAACAAACCTACAATGAGCAGTTCTTC | CASSPEEQTYNEQFF
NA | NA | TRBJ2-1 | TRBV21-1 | TGTGCCAGCAGCAGTACAGGGGCCTACAATGAGCAGTTCTTC | CASSSTGAYNEQFF
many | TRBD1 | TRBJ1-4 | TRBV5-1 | TGCGCCAGCAGCCAGGAGACAGGGATCAATGAAAAACTGTTTTTT | CASSQETGINEKLFF
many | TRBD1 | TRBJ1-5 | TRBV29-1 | TGCAGCGCGGCTACAGGGGGCGAACAGCCCCAGCATTTT | CSAATGGEQPQHF
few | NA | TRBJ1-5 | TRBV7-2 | TGTGCCAGCAGCTTAGTTTCCTCCAGAGTTAGCAATCAGCCCCAGCATTTT | CASSLVSSRVSNQPQHF